Sequencing of this T cell receptor (beta chain) was carried out in a study of OX40 agonist ivuxolimab in advanced cancers. Study context: Ivuxolimab, which patients received intravenously every 2 weeks, was dosed at 0.01 to 10 mg/kg. Recorded diagnoses for dose-escalation patients were hepatocellular carcinoma, melanoma, renal cell or head and neck cancer. Study observations and caveats: Averaged across samples, CD8+ T cells carried more expanded clones than CD4+ did.

Details on this clone: The antigen remains unidentified.

V lost 0 bases and J lost 4, with 6 bases in between. CDR3 length: 13 amino acids. Germline CDR1 reads MGHRA; CDR2 reads YSYEKL. Profiled with immunoSEQ multiplex PCR; TCRdb holds only in-frame clones, not every one. The sample has around 100,000 clones, 95% to 97% seen once; the top ten hold around 2%. The sample was CD4+ or CD8+ T cells sorted from blood, taken in a trial of the OX40 agonist ivuxolimab. The clonotype originates from an adult with an advanced solid tumor such as melanoma, head and neck, liver or kidney cancer. The chain recombines TRBV4-1 with TRBJ1-2; D gene uncertain. CDR3 protein: CASSQDSGYGYTF. The CDR3 coding sequence is TGCGCCAGCAGCCAAGACTCCGGCTATGGCTACACCTTC.